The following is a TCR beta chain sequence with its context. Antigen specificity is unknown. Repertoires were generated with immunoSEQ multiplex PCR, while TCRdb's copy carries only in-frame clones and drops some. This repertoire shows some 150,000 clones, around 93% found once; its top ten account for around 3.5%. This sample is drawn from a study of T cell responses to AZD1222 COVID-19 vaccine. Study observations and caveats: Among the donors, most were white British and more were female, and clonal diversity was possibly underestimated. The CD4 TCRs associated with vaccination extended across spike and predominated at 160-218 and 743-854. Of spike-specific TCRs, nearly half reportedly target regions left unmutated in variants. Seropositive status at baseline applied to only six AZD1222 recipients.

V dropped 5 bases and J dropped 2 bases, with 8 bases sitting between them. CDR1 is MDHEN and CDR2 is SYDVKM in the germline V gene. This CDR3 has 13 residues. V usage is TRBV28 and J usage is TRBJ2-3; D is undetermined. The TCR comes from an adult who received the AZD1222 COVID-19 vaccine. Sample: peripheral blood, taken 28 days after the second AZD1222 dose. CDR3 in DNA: TGTGCCAGCAGTCGCCAAGTCACAGATACGCAGTATTTT. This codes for CASSRQVTDTQYF.